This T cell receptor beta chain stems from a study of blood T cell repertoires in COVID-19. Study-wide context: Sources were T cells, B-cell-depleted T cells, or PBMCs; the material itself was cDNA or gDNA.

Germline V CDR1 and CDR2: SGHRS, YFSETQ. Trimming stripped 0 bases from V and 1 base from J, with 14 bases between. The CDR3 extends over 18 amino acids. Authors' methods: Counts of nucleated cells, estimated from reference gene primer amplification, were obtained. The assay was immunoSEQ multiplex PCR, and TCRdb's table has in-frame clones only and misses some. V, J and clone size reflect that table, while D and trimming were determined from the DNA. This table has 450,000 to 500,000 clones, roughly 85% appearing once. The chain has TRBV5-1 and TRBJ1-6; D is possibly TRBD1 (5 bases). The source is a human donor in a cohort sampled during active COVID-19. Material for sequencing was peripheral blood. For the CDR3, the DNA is TGCGCCAGCAGCTTGGGGCAGGGCATCGGGTCCTATAATTCACCCCTCCACTTT. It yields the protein CASSLGQGIGSYNSPLHF.